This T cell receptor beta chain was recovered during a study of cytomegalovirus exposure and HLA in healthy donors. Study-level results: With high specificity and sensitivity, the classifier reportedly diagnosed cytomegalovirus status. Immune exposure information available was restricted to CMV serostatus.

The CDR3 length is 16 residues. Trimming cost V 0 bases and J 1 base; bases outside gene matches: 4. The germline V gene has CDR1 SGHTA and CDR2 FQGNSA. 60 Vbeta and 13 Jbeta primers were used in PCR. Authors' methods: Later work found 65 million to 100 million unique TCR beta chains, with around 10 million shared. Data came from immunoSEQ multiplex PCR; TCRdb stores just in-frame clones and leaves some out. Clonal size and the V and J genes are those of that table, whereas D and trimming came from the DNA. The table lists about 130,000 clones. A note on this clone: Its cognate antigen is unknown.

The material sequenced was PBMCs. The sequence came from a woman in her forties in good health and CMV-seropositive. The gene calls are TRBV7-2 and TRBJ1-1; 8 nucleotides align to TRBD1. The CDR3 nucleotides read TGTGCCAGCAGCTTAGCGGCCAGGGGGCGGAACACTGAAGCTTTCTTT. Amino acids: CASSLAARGRNTEAFF. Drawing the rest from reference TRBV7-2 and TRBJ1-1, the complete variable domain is GAGVSQSPSNKVTEKGKDVELRCDPISGHTALYWYRQSLGQGLEFLIYFQGNSAPDKSGLPSDRFSAERTGGSVSTLTIQRTQQEDSAVYLCASSLAARGRNTEAFFGQGTRLTVV.